These 26 T cell receptor beta chains originate from one sample sequenced in a study of shared clonotypes between healthy human individuals. Sequenced by immunoSEQ multiplex PCR; TCRdb stores in-frame clones only, minus some. There are about 2 million clones in the sample; approximately 94% occur only once, and around 1% lies in the top ten. Positive CCR7 selection of CD45RO-negative cells yielded the naive CD8 cells, and terminally differentiated effector memory CD45RA+ cells were excluded. Sequencing was done on a sample of naive CD8+ T cells sorted from blood. These receptors were collected from a man younger than 30 in good health.

As for this clone: The junction departs from germline at one end; a sequencing error may be responsible. The chain uses TRBV29-1 and TRBJ1-2; maybe TRBD1 (5 bases). Germline CDR1 reads SQVTM; CDR2 reads ANQGSEA. The CDR3 runs 15 residues. CDR3 bases: TGCAGCGGTGAAGCGTCGGGACCCCCTAACTATGGCTACACCTTC. This gives the protein CSGEASGPPNYGYTF.

On this clone itself: This CDR3 is also generated by other DNA sequences in the sample. This chain joins TRBV15 and TRBJ2-7; 8 bases line up with TRBD1. V lost 3 bases and J lost 3; bases outside the gene matches: 1. CDR1 is LNHNV, CDR2 YYDKDF, per germline (reference sequence). The CDR3 contains 13 residues. The CDR3 DNA sequence: TGTGCCACCAGCAGGACAGGGGACTACGAGCAGTACTTC. It codes for CATSRTGDYEQYF.

Turning to this clone: A much larger clone lies one base from this, so it may be a read error. The same CDR3 also results from other DNA sequences found in this sample. The CDR3 here is CASSLGGSSYEQYF. CDR3 in DNA: TGTGCCAGCAGCTTAGGGGGGAGCTCCTACGAGCAGTACTTC. The chain joins TRBV11-3 to TRBJ2-7; D is possibly TRBD1 or TRBD2 (5 bases each). The V end was cut by 1 base, the J end by 0 bases, with 7 bases between. The germline CDR1 and CDR2 sequences are SGHNT and YENEEA. CDR3 size: 14 residues.

This clone was recorded once. V and J are TRBV30 and TRBJ2-2; D remains unclear. The CDR3 consists of 13 residues. Germline V gene data show CDR1 as GTSNPN and CDR2 as SVGIG (reference sequence). Trimming cost V 1 base and J 6 bases, with 9 bases left between them. The CDR3 region has the DNA TGTGCCTGGAGTGCGGTGGTGGCCGGGGAGCTGTTTTTT. This gives the protein CAWSAVVAGELFF.

The chain employs TRBV30 and TRBJ2-1, with D possibly called TRBD1 or TRBD2 (7 bases each). The CDR3 consists of 15 residues. Per germline, CDR1 GTSNPN and CDR2 SVGIG (reference sequence). The V end lost 3 bases, the J end lost 2 bases, and 14 bases lay between the germline ends. CDR3 residues: CAWSRGGWAYNEQFF. DNA for the CDR3: TGTGCCTGGAGCAGGGGGGGGTGGGCCTACAATGAGCAGTTCTTC.

V usage is TRBV12-2 and J usage is TRBJ1-5; the D call of TRBD1 is as the table states it, not checked on the DNA. TRBV12-2 is noted as a pseudogene. This CDR3 is 20 amino acids long. The CDR3 DNA is TGTGCAAGTCGCTTAGCACACCTCGCCCAGGCAGCCTATAGCAATCAGCCCCAGCATTTT. This codes for CASRLAHLAQAAYSNQPQHF.

J is TRBJ2-3 and V is TRBV4-1; D possibly uses TRBD1 or TRBD2 (5 bases each). This CDR3 contains 16 residues. The germline V and J ends were trimmed by 7 bases and 0 bases, with 17 bases remaining between them. CDR1 is MGHRA, CDR2 YSYEKL, per germline. In DNA, the CDR3 is TGCGCCAGCATAGGGGAGCCAGGAGCTAGCACAGATACGCAGTATTTT. The encoded protein is CASIGEPGASTDTQYF.

This sequence joins TRBV5-1 and TRBJ1-1; a possible D gene is TRBD1 (5 bases). CDR1 and CDR2 from the germline V gene are SGHRS and YFSETQ. V was trimmed by 2 bases and J by 4 bases, leaving 15 bases between them. The CDR3 runs to 15 residues. The CDR3 spells CASSLSEGFSTEAFF. CDR3 in DNA: TGCGCCAGCAGCTTATCGGAGGGGTTTAGCACTGAAGCTTTCTTT.

The chain has TRBV30 and TRBJ2-5; D remains ambiguous. The CDR3 extends over 12 amino acids. The germline V gene has CDR1 GTSNPN and CDR2 SVGIG (reference sequence). Trimming pared 4 bases from V and 5 bases from J, leaving 11 bases between. The CDR3 sequence: CAWTGPAETQYF. The CDR3 bases are TGTGCCTGGACAGGTCCCGCGGAGACCCAGTACTTC.

The chain recombines TRBV5-1 with TRBJ2-7, with TRBD1 as a possible D gene (5 bases). V gave up 0 bases and J gave up 0 bases, with 10 bases separating them. The CDR3 totals 15 residues. Germline assignment: CDR1 SGHRS and CDR2 YFSETQ. The CDR3, as DNA: TGCGCCAGCAGCTTGGAGGGGTCGGGCTCCTACGAGCAGTACTTC. Encoded protein: CASSLEGSGSYEQYF.

The rearrangement links TRBV27 to TRBJ1-5; 9 bases fit TRBD1. CDR3 length: 17 residues. The ends lost 5 bases at V and 2 bases at J; junction bases unmatched: 10. Germline values: CDR1 MNHEY, CDR2 SMNVEV (reference sequence). The CDR3 sequence is CASSPYYRGQGNQPQHF. Written as DNA, the CDR3 is TGTGCCAGCAGTCCGTACTACAGGGGGCAGGGCAATCAGCCCCAGCATTTT.

This chain links TRBV27 with TRBJ2-1; possibly TRBD2 for D (6 bases). The CDR3 runs to 15 residues. V was shortened by 6 bases and J by 9 bases, with 21 bases between the two germline ends. Germline CDR1 and CDR2: MNHEY and SMNVEV (reference sequence). The CDR3: CASSWGTLQSVEQFF. CDR3 in DNA: TGTGCCAGCAGCTGGGGGACTCTCCAATCCGTTGAGCAGTTCTTC.

Worth noting for this clone: Other DNA sequences in the same sample also yield this CDR3. The gene calls are TRBV7-9 and TRBJ2-5; D is uncertain. V lost 4 bases to trimming and J lost 2 bases, with 2 bases between them. The CDR3 runs 11 residues. Germline V gives CDR1 SEHNR, CDR2 FQNEAQ (reference sequence). The CDR3 loop is CASSSQETQYF. CDR3 DNA sequence: TGTGCCAGCAGCTCGCAAGAGACCCAGTACTTC.

V usage is TRBV28 and J usage is TRBJ2-3, with D perhaps TRBD2 (6 bases). CDR1 is MDHEN and CDR2 is SYDVKM in the germline V gene. The ends were cut back, 3 bases at V and 5 bases at J, with 12 bases in the middle. This CDR3 is built from 14 residues. The CDR3 bases are TGTGCCAGCAGTTTTACTAGCAGTAGAGATACGCAGTATTTT. This gives the protein CASSFTSSRDTQYF.

Points on this clone: Within the sample, other DNA sequences also encode this same CDR3. The J gene is TRBJ2-7, the V gene TRBV27; D might be TRBD1 or TRBD2, each matching 6 bases. The V end lost 3 bases, the J end lost 3 bases, and 9 bases lay between the germline ends. From germline, CDR1 is MNHEY and CDR2 SMNVEV (reference sequence). The CDR3 is 13 amino acids. The CDR3, as DNA: TGTGCCAGCAGTTTGGGGGGCAACTACGAGCAGTACTTC. Protein sequence: CASSLGGNYEQYF.

This chain connects TRBV6-1 to TRBJ1-6; D unresolved. From germline, CDR1 is MNHNS and CDR2 SASEGT. Trimming stripped 3 bases from V and 4 bases from J, with 10 bases between. The CDR3 is made up of 15 amino acids. In nucleotides, the CDR3 is TGTGCCAGCAGTGAGGCCCCGTGGTATAATTCACCCCTCCACTTT. This translates into CASSEAPWYNSPLHF.

This chain links TRBV5-6 with TRBJ2-3; the D gene could be TRBD1 or TRBD2 (5 bases each). V lost 0 bases to trimming and J lost 0 bases, with 11 bases between them. CDR3 size: 16 residues. CDR1 is SGHDT and CDR2 is YYEEEE in the germline V gene. In DNA form, the CDR3 reads TGTGCCAGCAGCTTGGTGGGACCTCTAAGCACAGATACGCAGTATTTT. Encoded protein: CASSLVGPLSTDTQYF.

CDR3 DNA: TGTGCCAGCAGCCAGAGTCCGGGACAGGTCTACGAGCAGTACTTC. It translates to CASSQSPGQVYEQYF. V is TRBV5-5 and J is TRBJ2-7; 8 bases align to TRBD1. Germline-derived CDR1 and CDR2 are SGHKS and YYEKEE (reference sequence). The length of the CDR3 is 15 residues. After removal of 4 bases from V and 3 bases from J, the junction contained 9 bases not matched to a gene.

V gene TRBV27 combines with J gene TRBJ2-3, with D possibly being TRBD2 (5 bases). Looked up from germline, CDR1 is MNHEY and CDR2 is SMNVEV (reference sequence). The CDR3 totals 11 residues. V lost 8 bases and J lost 8, with 11 bases in between. CDR3 in DNA: TGTGCCAGCCGGGAAGGTGGTACGCAGTATTTT. It yields the protein CASREGGTQYF.

The chain is built from TRBV6-5 and TRBJ1-1, with unresolved D. Germline assignment: CDR1 MNHEY and CDR2 SVGAGI. V was pared by 4 bases and J by 8 bases, with 14 bases between. The length of the CDR3 is 13 residues. The CDR3 DNA follows: TGTGCCAGCAGTTCTTTTACCCCGTTCGAAGCTTTCTTT. It is translated as CASSSFTPFEAFF.

V usage is TRBV27 and J usage is TRBJ1-2; D not resolved. Germline loops: CDR1 MNHEY, CDR2 SMNVEV (reference sequence). Trimming removed 2 bases at V and 0 bases at J, with 10 bases between. CDR3 length equals 15 residues. The CDR3 sequence is CASSLTQASNYGYTF. The CDR3, as DNA: TGTGCCAGCAGTTTAACCCAGGCCTCTAACTATGGCTACACCTTC.

To note about this clone: The sample holds other DNA sequences that translate to the same CDR3. The chain employs TRBV4-1 and TRBJ2-7; 7 bases map to TRBD1. V trimming: 4 bases; J trimming: 2 bases; junction bases outside the gene matches: 2. Germline loops: CDR1 MGHRA, CDR2 YSYEKL. The CDR3 loop spans 13 amino acids. The CDR3 DNA reads as TGCGCCAGCAGCCTGGGACAGACCTACGAGCAGTACTTC. It is translated as CASSLGQTYEQYF.

The CDR3 protein is CASSWTAYQETQYF. CDR3 coding DNA: TGTGCCAGCAGTTGGACCGCGTACCAAGAGACCCAGTACTTC. The rearrangement joins TRBV6-5 to TRBJ2-5; D remains ambiguous. The CDR3 is made up of 14 amino acids. Looked up from germline, CDR1 is MNHEY and CDR2 is SVGAGI. Between the trimmed V and J ends, which lost 4 bases and 0 bases, there was a span of 9 bases.

This clone was counted once. The chain combines TRBV6-5 with TRBJ2-2; D not resolved. Trimming stripped 7 bases from V and 7 bases from J, with 10 bases between. The CDR3 totals 12 residues. The germline V gene encodes CDR1 MNHEY and CDR2 SVGAGI. The CDR3 DNA reads as TGTGCCAGCAAACACCTTGGCGGGGAGCTGTTTTTT. Its translation: CASKHLGGELFF.

This clone was observed a single time. V is TRBV5-1 and J is TRBJ2-7, with unresolved D. Germline V CDR1 and CDR2: SGHRS, YFSETQ. V lost 4 bases and J 3 bases, leaving 11 bases between the germline ends. The CDR3 is made up of 13 amino acids. The CDR3: CASSTGPLYEQYF. The CDR3 DNA sequence: TGCGCCAGCAGCACCGGGCCTCTCTACGAGCAGTACTTC.

This chain joins TRBV4-1 and TRBJ2-1, with D possibly TRBD2 on 5 matching bases. The CDR3 covers 13 residues. The germline V and J ends were trimmed by 4 bases and 8 bases, with 12 bases remaining between them. Germline V CDR1 and CDR2: MGHRA, YSYEKL. CDR3 coding DNA: TGCGCCAGCAGCCCCCTCCCGAGGGATGAGCAGTTCTTC. This sequence encodes CASSPLPRDEQFF.